This T cell receptor beta chain stems from a study of read filtering for tumor transcriptome and immune sequencing. The library was built from 400 ng RNA with molecular barcoded adaptors for alpha/delta and beta/gamma chains. One entry per CDR3 protein results from TCRdb running MiXCR on the reads. The sample consists of 130,000 or so distinct CDR3 sequences, approximately 13% of them appearing once. Germline assignment: CDR1 PRHDT and CDR2 FYEKMQ (reference sequence). Trimming took 2 bases from V and 2 from J; bases not matched to a gene: 3. This CDR3 contains 14 residues. Concerning this clonotype: Its antigen is as yet unknown.

Study results and caveats: IR-seq and RNA-seq agreed better without single-read clonotypes.

V gene TRBV13 combines with J gene TRBJ2-7; 7 nucleotides line up with TRBD1. This TCR was recovered from a donor over 35 with multiple myeloma. Sequenced input: a population of CD138-negative cells sorted from bone marrow. In DNA, the CDR3 is TGTGCCAGCAGCTTATATCAGGGGGCCTACGAGCAGTACTTC. Its protein product is CASSLYQGAYEQYF.